This is a list of T cell receptor beta chains from one sample in a study of T cell changes during pregnancy in multiple sclerosis. Sequencing used immunoSEQ multiplex PCR; TCRdb keeps in-frame clones, though not all of them. The table lists 65,000 to 90,000 clones, about nine tenths of them singletons. Source: peripheral blood, taken in the first trimester of pregnancy. The receptors shown here come from a female donor with multiple sclerosis, enrolled in a pregnancy study. Each CDR3 is given with its conserved first and last residue. D genes are given only for firm matches. Only part of the rows carry a size: once, few, many, or a class if the clone is expanded.

>TRBD1|TRBJ1-3|.|TRBV9
TGTGCCAGCAGCGTAGCGGGACAGGACGCTGGAAACACCATATATTTT
CASSVAGQDAGNTIYF
>TRBD1|TRBJ1-1|.|TRBV5-1
TGCGCCAGCAGCTTGTCCTCAGGGGGCACTGAAGCTTTCTTT
CASSLSSGGTEAFF
>.|TRBJ1-1|.|TRBV18
TGTGCCAGCTCACCAACTGCTAACACTGAAGCTTTCTTT
CASSPTANTEAFF
>.|TRBJ2-6|.|TRBV29-1
TGCAGCGTTGAAGTCGGGGGCTCTGGGGCCAACGTCCTGACTTTC
CSVEVGGSGANVLTF
>TRBD2|TRBJ2-3|.|TRBV7-8
TGTGCCAGCAGCCCACTAGCGAAGTCCACAGATACGCAGTATTTT
CASSPLAKSTDTQYF
>.|TRBJ2-3|.|TRBV27
TGTGCCAGCAGTTTAACTCCTAGCACAGATACGCAGTATTTT
CASSLTPSTDTQYF
>.|TRBJ2-5|.|TRBV6-6
TGTGCCAGCAAAAAAGCGGACCAAGAGACCCAGTACTTC
CASKKADQETQYF
>.|TRBJ2-5|.|TRBV10-3
TGTGCCATCTCACGGGGGGCCCAGGAGACCCAGTACTTC
CAISRGAQETQYF
>.|TRBJ1-1|.|TRBV28
TGTGCCAGCGCAGGAACGGTTGTGGGCCTTGAAGCTTTCTTT
CASAGTVVGLEAFF
>.|TRBJ1-1|.|TRBV6-5
TGTGCCAGCAGTTCCCGGACAAAGGGAACCCCTGAAGCTTTCTTT
CASSSRTKGTPEAFF
>.|TRBJ1-4|once|TRBV10-3
TGTGCCATCAGTGAGTCCCAGGAGGCCGGGGAAAAACTGTTTTTT
CAISESQEAGEKLFF
>TRBD1|TRBJ2-5|.|TRBV5-8
TGTGCCAGCAGCCCGGGACAGCGCCAAGAGACCCAGTACTTC
CASSPGQRQETQYF
>TRBD2|TRBJ2-5|.|TRBV11-2
TGTGCCAGCAGGCAAGCGGGGCAAGAGACCCAGTACTTC
CASRQAGQETQYF
>.|TRBJ1-1|.|TRBV28
TGTGCCAGCAGTTTAGTATCCACGGTTGAAGCTTTCTTT
CASSLVSTVEAFF
>TRBD1|TRBJ1-2|once|TRBV9
TGTGCCAGCAGCGGAGCCGGGACAGTAAACTATGGCTACACCTTC
CASSGAGTVNYGYTF
>.|TRBJ2-1|.|TRBV4-3
TGCGCCAGCAGCCAAAATTCACAGAGCTCCTACAATGAGCAGTTCTTC
CASSQNSQSSYNEQFF
>TRBD1|TRBJ1-5|.|TRBV28
TGTGCCAGCAGTATGACAGGGGGAAGGAGCAATCAGCCCCAGCATTTT
CASSMTGGRSNQPQHF
>TRBD2|TRBJ2-1|.|TRBV9
TGTGCCAGCAGCGTAGGGTCTAGCGGGTTACCCTACAATGAGCAGTTCTTC
CASSVGSSGLPYNEQFF
>.|TRBJ1-3|.|TRBV23-1
TGCGCCAAAATGGGAGGGATCATTCGAAACACCATATATTTT
CAKMGGIIRNTIYF
>TRBD2|TRBJ2-1|.|TRBV29-1
TGCAGCGTTGCCCGGCTAGCGGGGGATGATGAGCAGTTCTTC
CSVARLAGDDEQFF
>TRBD1|TRBJ1-1|.|TRBV27
TGTGCCAGCAGTCCATTACAGGGGGCTGGCACTGAAGCTTTCTTT
CASSPLQGAGTEAFF
>TRBD1|TRBJ2-2|.|TRBV10-3
TGTGCCATCAGTGAGTCGGGACAGGGCAATACCGGGGAGCTGTTTTTT
CAISESGQGNTGELFF
>TRBD2|TRBJ2-1|.|TRBV12-5
TGTGCTAGTGGTTTGGGATTAGCGGGGGGGAAGAATGAGCAGTTCTTC
CASGLGLAGGKNEQFF
>.|TRBJ2-1|.|TRBV4-1
TGCGCCAGCAGCCAAGATGCGCTAGCTCCCTACAATGAGCAGTTCTTC
CASSQDALAPYNEQFF
>.|TRBJ1-1|.|TRBV5-1
TGCGCCAGCAGCTTAACAGGGAACGCTGAAGCTTTCTTT
CASSLTGNAEAFF
>.|TRBJ1-6|.|TRBV7-9
TGTGCCAGCAGCTTATCTAACAGGGAGGGGAATTCACCCCTCCACTTT
CASSLSNREGNSPLHF
>.|TRBJ1-4|.|TRBV10-3
TGTGCCATCAGTGGGACTTTGGAGCCCCTGTTTTTT
CAISGTLEPLFF
>.|TRBJ2-3|.|TRBV7-2
TGTGCCAGCAGCTTACTAGCTCCCGATACGCAGTATTTT
CASSLLAPDTQYF
>.|TRBJ2-5|.|TRBV11-3
TGTGCCAGCAGCCCGAATACAGCGGAAGGAGAGACCCAGTACTTC
CASSPNTAEGETQYF
>.|TRBJ2-3|.|TRBV7-9
TGTGGCGCAGCTAAGGAGGATACGCAGTATTTT
CGAAKEDTQYF
>TRBD2|TRBJ2-1|.|TRBV7-2
TGTGCCAGCAGTGGGACTAGCGGGAATAACAATGAGCAGTTCTTC
CASSGTSGNNNEQFF